The rows below give T cell receptor beta chains drawn from one sample of a study of shared clonotypes between healthy human individuals. Sequenced by immunoSEQ multiplex PCR; TCRdb stores in-frame clones only, minus some. The sample lists 2.5 million or so clones; around 94% were seen once. Sequenced input: naive CD4+ T cells sorted from blood. The source of these receptors is a young man in good health. The CDR3 runs from the conserved cysteine through the conserved F or W.

v_gene: TRBV7-9
CDR3aa: CASSLVRGGTDTQYF

v_gene: TRBV6-1
CDR3aa: CASSVFGQGLGNQPQHF

v_gene: TRBV7-6
CDR3aa: CASSRLPLGDEQFF

v_gene: TRBV5-1
CDR3aa: CASCRDRAYYEQYF

v_gene: TRBV5-1
CDR3aa: CASSLLASTDTQYF

v_gene: TRBV5-1
CDR3aa: CASRRTGTTQETQYF

v_gene: TRBV4-1
CDR3aa: CASSQDSQRGVPGYEQFF

v_gene: TRBV7-2
CDR3aa: CASSFFSGTGPNYGYTF

v_gene: TRBV28
CDR3aa: CASSFGSTDTQYF

v_gene: TRBV5-1
CDR3aa: CASSDRPANTGELFF

v_gene: TRBV6-6
CDR3aa: CASSPGGTGGGEQYF

v_gene: TRBV4-1
CDR3aa: CASSPLPVSYEQYF

v_gene: TRBV19
CDR3aa: CASSYDRGSEKLFF

v_gene: TRBV30
CDR3aa: CAWNPQPDTEAFF

v_gene: TRBV15
CDR3aa: CATSGYFGNTIYF

v_gene: TRBV5-8
CDR3aa: CASSQRDRASSYQPQHF

v_gene: TRBV7-9
CDR3aa: CASSWGQNYEQYF

v_gene: TRBV5-1
CDR3aa: CASSPRWEGTGELFF

v_gene: TRBV5-1
CDR3aa: CASSLIPGQYTEAFF

v_gene: TRBV5-1
CDR3aa: CASRLTGYNEKLFF

v_gene: TRBV4-1
CDR3aa: CASSQERGQPQHF

v_gene: TRBV29-1
CDR3aa: CSVSTGGGNSPLHF

v_gene: TRBV9
CDR3aa: CASSVAGLAGEQYF

v_gene: TRBV9
CDR3aa: CASSVELGTYEQYF

v_gene: TRBV7-9
CDR3aa: CASSSLGGGDKDTQYF

v_gene: TRBV30
CDR3aa: CAWSVGSGGATDTQYF